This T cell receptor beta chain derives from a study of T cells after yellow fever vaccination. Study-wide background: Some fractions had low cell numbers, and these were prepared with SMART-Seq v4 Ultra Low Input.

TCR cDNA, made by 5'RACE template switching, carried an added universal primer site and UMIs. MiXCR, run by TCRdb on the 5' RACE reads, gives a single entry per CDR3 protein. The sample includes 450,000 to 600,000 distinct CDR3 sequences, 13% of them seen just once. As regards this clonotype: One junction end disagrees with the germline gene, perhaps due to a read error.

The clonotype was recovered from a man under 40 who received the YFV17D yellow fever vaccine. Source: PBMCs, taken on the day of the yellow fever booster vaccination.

The DNA for the CDR3 is TGTGCCAGCAGCTCCGGGACTAGCGGGAGCGAGTTC. Translating gives CASSSGTSGSEF. The chain has TRBV6-2 or TRBV6-3 and TRBJ2-7, with TRBD2 identical over 14 bases. This CDR3 spans 12 amino acids. Germline CDR1 MNHEY, CDR2 SVGEGT.